This T cell receptor beta chain stems from a study of control samples from healthy donors and cancer patients (dated by TCRdb to about 2020). This clone was observed once. The antigen it recognizes is unknown. The input lacks base qualities; no much larger clone sits a single base away. The method behind the library was the immunoSEQ multiplex PCR assay. What TCRdb holds here is the immuneACCESS table cut down to in-frame rearrangements. Part of the clones is not present; checked against another copy, under half of the missing clones reflect an unresolved V gene, and the others are unexplained. This sample gives some 190,000 clones in total; around 90% of them show up just once. The ten largest clones add up to roughly 1.9% of the sample. From the germline V gene (reference sequence), CDR1 is GTSNPN and CDR2 is SVGIG. At the junction V is shortened by 2 bases and J by 0 bases, with 17 bases in between. From its cysteine to its phenylalanine, the CDR3 spans 17 amino acids. The entry retains the CDR3 DNA only, 51 bases that are in frame from base 1.

This receptor was taken from a man aged 25-45 years in good health. The chain was built from TRBV30 and TRBJ1-5; 5 matching bases give a weak D call of TRBD1. Sequenced input: blood. The DNA reads as follows: TGTGCCTGGAGTAGAGGGGCAGGTAGATATAGCAATCAGCCCCAGCATTTT. Its protein is CAWSRGAGRYSNQPQHF.